This T cell receptor beta chain is drawn from a study of post-analysis software for immune sequencing data. In the study overall: The courses of disease that were included comprised relapsing-remitting, secondary progressive and progressive-relapsing multiple sclerosis.

Libraries were made from TCR beta cDNA, and they carried unique molecular identifiers. Roughly 500,000 cDNA molecules were obtained from about 0.98 to 11 million T cells. TCRdb fed the PCR reads into MiXCR, producing one record per CDR3 protein. Of approximately 730,000 distinct CDR3 sequences in the sample, approximately 44% were seen once. Germline lookup yields CDR1 SGHRS and CDR2 YFSETQ. The V and J ends lost 4 bases and 4 bases, in that order; junction bases with no gene match: 6. The CDR3 consists of 16 residues. In this sample, this clonotype turned up a few times. Its antigen is as yet unknown. Study-wide points: About five TRBV segments appeared more often in patients than in controls, and TRBV5-6, TRBV5-1 and TRBV20-1 were among these.

This receptor was identified in a girl aged 10-17 years with multiple sclerosis. The material sequenced was blood. The chain uses TRBV5-1 and TRBJ2-2, with 11 bases aligning to TRBD2. DNA of the CDR3: TGCGCCAGCAGCCCCCTAGCGGGAGGAGGCACCGGGGAGCTGTTTTTT. Its translation: CASSPLAGGGTGELFF. Together with reference TRBV5-1 and TRBJ2-2, the CDR3 gives the full variable domain: KAGVTQTPRYLIKTRGQQVTLSCSPISGHRSVSWYQQTPGQGLQFLFEYFSETQRNKGNFPGRFSGRQFSNSRSEMNVSTLELGDSALYLCASSPLAGGGTGELFFGEGSRLTVL.